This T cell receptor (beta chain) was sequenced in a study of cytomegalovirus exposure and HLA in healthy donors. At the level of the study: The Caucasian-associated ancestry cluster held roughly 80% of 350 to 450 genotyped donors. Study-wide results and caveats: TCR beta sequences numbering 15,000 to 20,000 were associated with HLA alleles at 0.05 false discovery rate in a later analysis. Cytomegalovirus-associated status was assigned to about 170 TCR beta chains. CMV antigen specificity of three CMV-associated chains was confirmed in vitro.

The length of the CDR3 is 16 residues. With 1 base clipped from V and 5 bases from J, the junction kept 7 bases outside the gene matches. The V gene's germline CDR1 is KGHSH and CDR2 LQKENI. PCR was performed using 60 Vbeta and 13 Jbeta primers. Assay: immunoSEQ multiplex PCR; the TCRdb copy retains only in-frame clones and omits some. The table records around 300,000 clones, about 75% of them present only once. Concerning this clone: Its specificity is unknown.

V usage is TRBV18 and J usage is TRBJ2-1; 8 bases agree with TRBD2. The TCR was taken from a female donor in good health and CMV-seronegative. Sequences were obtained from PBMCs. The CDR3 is CASSPRSSGMNNEQFF. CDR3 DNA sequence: TGTGCCAGCTCACCACGTAGTAGCGGGATGAACAATGAGCAGTTCTTC.